Listed below are T cell receptor beta chains from one sample, sequenced in a study of blood T cell repertoires in COVID-19. Sequenced by immunoSEQ multiplex PCR; TCRdb stores in-frame clones only, minus some. The sample gives 380,000 or so clones, about 87% of which show up once; under 1.5% is in the top ten. The sequenced material came from PBMCs or T cells enriched from blood (not recorded which). These receptor sequences come from a man aged 30-40 years who had recovered from COVID-19. The CDR3 runs from the conserved cysteine through the conserved F or W. A D gene is named only where the DNA matches it firmly. Clone size is not always given. Where it is, it says once, few, many or a class for expanded clones.

D: -; J: TRBJ2-1; V: TRBV6-5; size: -; DNA: TGTGCCAGCAGTCGGGGGAACTCCTACAATGAGCAGTTCTTC; CDR3: CASSRGNSYNEQFF
D: -; J: TRBJ1-1; V: TRBV6-2/TRBV6-3; size: few; DNA: TGTGCCAGCAGTTACCCCGCGGGGGTAATGAACACTGAAGCTTTCTTT; CDR3: CASSYPAGVMNTEAFF
D: -; J: TRBJ1-2; V: TRBV3-1/TRBV3-2; size: -; DNA: TGTGCCAGCAGCCAAGGACCAGGGGCAGATGGCTACACCTTC; CDR3: CASSQGPGADGYTF
D: TRBD1; J: TRBJ1-1; V: TRBV7-3; size: -; DNA: TGTGCCAGCAGCTTATCAGGGGGACTTTTTGAACAGACTGAAGCTTTCTTT; CDR3: CASSLSGGLFEQTEAFF
D: -; J: TRBJ1-1; V: TRBV5-6; size: -; DNA: TGTGCCAGCAGTTTTAACGCAGTGAACACTGAAGCTTTCTTT; CDR3: CASSFNAVNTEAFF
D: TRBD1; J: TRBJ2-2; V: TRBV7-2; size: few; DNA: TGTGCCAGCAGCCAGGGACAGGTGGGAACCGGGGAGCTGTTTTTT; CDR3: CASSQGQVGTGELFF
D: TRBD2; J: TRBJ2-3; V: TRBV6-4; size: few; DNA: TGTGCCAGCAGTGACAAAGCGGGGGGGCCAGATACGCAGTATTTT; CDR3: CASSDKAGGPDTQYF
D: TRBD2; J: TRBJ2-7; V: TRBV4-1; size: few; DNA: TGCGCCAGCAGCCAAGTAGCCGGGACTAGCGGGGGTAACGAGCAGTACTTC; CDR3: CASSQVAGTSGGNEQYF
D: -; J: TRBJ1-1; V: TRBV12-3/TRBV12-4; size: once; DNA: TGTGCCAGCAGCGACAGAGCTCACACTGAAGCTTTCTTT; CDR3: CASSDRAHTEAFF
D: TRBD2; J: TRBJ2-1; V: TRBV27; size: -; DNA: TGTGCCAGCAGCCTTAGCGGGGGCCGTTACAATGAGCAGTTCTTC; CDR3: CASSLSGGRYNEQFF
D: TRBD1; J: TRBJ2-2; V: TRBV5-1; size: -; DNA: TGCGCCAGCAGGCTACAGGGGCTGATTTTCAACACCGGGGAGCTGTTTTTT; CDR3: CASRLQGLIFNTGELFF
D: TRBD1; J: TRBJ1-1; V: TRBV14; size: few; DNA: TGTGCCAGCAGCCAGCACCGGGACAGTCTTGGGAACACTGAAGCTTTCTTT; CDR3: CASSQHRDSLGNTEAFF
D: TRBD1; J: TRBJ2-3; V: TRBV12-3/TRBV12-4; size: once; DNA: TGTGCCAGCAGAACAGGGGTGGGGGATACGCAGTATTTT; CDR3: CASRTGVGDTQYF
D: -; J: TRBJ2-5; V: TRBV19; size: -; DNA: TGTGCCAGTAGTATAGCCGGAGGGATGGAGACCCAGTACTTC; CDR3: CASSIAGGMETQYF
D: -; J: TRBJ2-1; V: TRBV5-1; size: -; DNA: TGCGCCAGCAGCCCGGAGGGGTACAATGAGCAGTTCTTC; CDR3: CASSPEGYNEQFF
D: -; J: TRBJ1-1; V: TRBV7-6; size: -; DNA: TGTGCCAGCAGCTTAGAGGCCAGGGGGAACACTGAAGCTTTCTTT; CDR3: CASSLEARGNTEAFF